The 5 T cell receptor beta chains below come from one sample, sequenced in a study of siplizumab effects on memory and regulatory T cells. Data came from immunoSEQ multiplex PCR; TCRdb stores just in-frame clones and leaves some out. In the table there are around 65,000 clones, 70% to 85% of which are singletons. Sequencing used memory CD4+ T cells sorted from blood. Receptors originate from a human donor in good health.

CDR3 sequence: CASSDQTATNEKLFF. The CDR3 region has the DNA TGTGCCAGCAGTGACCAGACGGCAACTAATGAAAAACTGTTTTTT. V usage is TRBV27 and J usage is TRBJ1-4; D is undetermined. There are 15 residues in the CDR3. V lost 5 bases, J lost 0 bases, and 10 bases lay in between. Germline lookup yields CDR1 MNHEY and CDR2 SMNVEV (reference sequence).

V and J are TRBV5-5 and TRBJ1-5, with D perhaps matching TRBD1 (5 bases). The germline V gene encodes CDR1 SGHKS and CDR2 YYEKEE (reference sequence). The CDR3 is made up of 15 amino acids. V lost 4 bases and J lost 4, with 15 bases in between. The CDR3 DNA reads TGTGCCAGCAGCCTCTCGGGGCTTGGAAATCAGCCCCAGCATTTT. It encodes CASSLSGLGNQPQHF.

The V call is TRBV5-1, the J call TRBJ2-1; TRBD1 aligns across 11 bases. J gave up 5 bases and V 0 bases, and 4 bases lay outside the gene matches. The germline gives CDR1 SGHRS, CDR2 YFSETQ. This CDR3 comprises 16 residues. The chain's CDR3 is CASSLEGTGGNNEQFF. Here the CDR3 DNA reads TGCGCCAGCAGCTTGGAGGGGACAGGGGGGAACAATGAGCAGTTCTTC.

The genes are TRBV11-3 and TRBJ2-3, with TRBD2 identical over 10 bases. The CDR3 is 14 residues long. J was trimmed by 6 bases and V by 8 bases; bases with no gene match: 8. Germline values: CDR1 SGHNT, CDR2 YENEEA. The CDR3 loop is CASASGGADDTQYF. As DNA, the CDR3 is TGTGCCAGCGCCAGCGGGGGGGCGGATGATACGCAGTATTTT.

This chain connects TRBV19 to TRBJ1-6; weak D call: TRBD1 (6 bases). The CDR3 spans 15 residues. The germline V gene has CDR1 LNHDA and CDR2 SQIVND (reference sequence). Trimming shortened V by 2 bases and J by 7 bases, and 12 bases separated the two germline ends. The CDR3 region is CASSIKGEGNSPLHF. As DNA, the CDR3 is TGTGCCAGTAGTATAAAGGGGGAAGGAAATTCACCCCTCCACTTT.